The clone carrying this T cell receptor (beta chain) was counted a few times. Germline V lookup: CDR1 MDHEN, CDR2 SYDVKM. The CDR3 is 13 amino acids. V dropped 6 bases and J dropped 10 bases, with 13 bases sitting between them. The data were obtained in a study of blood T cell repertoires in COVID-19. TCRdb's copy holds only in-frame clones and misses some; the assay was immunoSEQ multiplex PCR. This sample has under 200,000 clones, with roughly four fifths found just once. Sequenced sample: peripheral blood. This sequence originates from a woman between 35 and 50 years old with acute or convalescent COVID-19. This rearrangement joins TRBV28 to TRBJ1-6; TRBD1 is a possible D gene (6 bases). The CDR3 loop is CASSGQGRSPLHF. CDR3 coding DNA: TGTGCCAGCAGCGGGCAGGGGCGCTCACCCCTCCACTTT.